This TCR beta chain was captured in a study of shared clonotypes between healthy human individuals. Naivety among CD8 cells was defined by CD45RO negativity and positive CCR7 selection, thereby excluding terminally differentiated effector memory CD45RA+ cells. Clones were read by immunoSEQ multiplex PCR, and TCRdb kept only the in-frame ones, dropping some. The sample holds around 2.1 million clones, roughly 91% seen once. This clone was counted only a few times. Its antigen is still unknown. Overall study results and limits: The low donor count limited represented genetic and exposure-history diversity. The authors sampled blood alone, and tissue repertoires likely differ.

The specimen was naive CD8+ T cells from PBMCs. The TCR sequence derives from a man between 18 and 29 years old in good health. Some clones in this sample may be carry-over from other donors' samples.

CDR3 nucleotides: TGTGCCAGCAGTTTGGCGAATGGGCCAAGAGCTTTCTTT. Protein sequence: CASSLANGPRAFF. This chain connects TRBV28 to TRBJ1-1; D is uncertain. V shed 3 bases and J shed 10 bases, with 15 bases lying between them. CDR1 is MDHEN and CDR2 is SYDVKM in the germline V gene. CDR3 length: 13 residues.